Presented here are 22 T cell receptor beta chains from one specimen sequenced in a study of T cells after yellow fever vaccination. TCRdb re-called the 5' RACE reads through MiXCR, storing one row per CDR3 protein. The data hold over 200,000 distinct CDR3 sequences, with less than 7.5% observed a single time. The specimen was CD4+ T cells sorted from PBMCs, collected on the day of the yellow fever booster vaccination. The source of these receptors is a man between 25 and 39 years old who received the YFV17D yellow fever vaccine.

This clonotype has at least ten counts. The genes are TRBV7-2 and TRBJ2-3; 8 bases are a match to TRBD1. CDR1 and CDR2 from the germline V gene are SGHTA and FQGNSA. With 4 bases clipped from V and 0 bases from J, the junction kept 6 bases outside the gene matches. The CDR3 runs to 16 residues. CDR3 nucleotide sequence: TGTGCCAGCAGCTGGGGACAGGTGGGAAGCACAGATACGCAGTATTTT. Protein product: CASSWGQVGSTDTQYF. Full variable domain (missing parts from reference TRBV7-2 and TRBJ2-3): GAGVSQSPSNKVTEKGKDVELRCDPISGHTALYWYRQSLGQGLEFLIYFQGNSAPDKSGLPSDRFSAERTGGSVSTLTIQRTQQEDSAVYLCASSWGQVGSTDTQYFGPGTRLTVL.

This chain connects TRBV9 to TRBJ2-7; tentatively, D is TRBD1 or TRBD2 (5 bases each). The CDR3 has 14 amino acids. The V end lost 0 bases, the J end lost 2 bases, and 9 bases lay between the germline ends. CDR1 is SGDLS, CDR2 YYNGEE, per germline. DNA of the CDR3: TGTGCCAGCAGCGTAGAGGTGGGACCCTACGAGCAGTACTTC. This translates into CASSVEVGPYEQYF.

This clonotype was seen ten or more times. The rearrangement links TRBV5-1 to TRBJ2-2; 8 nucleotides line up with TRBD2. The CDR3 consists of 15 residues. CDR1 is SGHRS and CDR2 is YFSETQ in the germline V gene. The V and J ends lost 2 bases and 4 bases, in that order; junction bases with no gene match: 4. CDR3 loop: CASSFQREITGELFF. The DNA for the CDR3 is TGCGCCAGCAGCTTCCAGCGGGAGATCACCGGGGAGCTGTTTTTT.

This clonotype was recorded many times. The chain employs TRBV5-1 and TRBJ2-3, with 7 bases lining up with TRBD1. The CDR3 length is 15 residues. Germline V lookup: CDR1 SGHRS, CDR2 YFSETQ. The V and J ends lost 1 base and 0 bases, in that order; junction bases with no gene match: 2. The CDR3 DNA is TGCGCCAGCAGCTTGACAGGGGCGAGCACAGATACGCAGTATTTT. Its protein product is CASSLTGASTDTQYF.

This clonotype was counted a few times. The V gene is TRBV7-3, the J gene TRBJ2-3, with unresolved D. The V gene lost 1 base and the J gene lost 4 bases, with 21 bases spanning the gap. Germline CDR1 and CDR2: SGHTA and FQGTGA. The CDR3 sequence is 18 residues long. The DNA for the CDR3 is TGTGCCAGCAGCTTAAAGTCATCGCGACTCACCAAAGCAGATACGCAGTATTTT. Encoded protein: CASSLKSSRLTKADTQYF.

The V and J genes are TRBV15 and TRBJ2-3; D not resolved. CDR1 and CDR2 (germline): LNHNV, YYDKDF (reference sequence). Deletions cut 4 bases from V and 3 bases from J, with 8 bases between. This CDR3 spans 13 amino acids. The CDR3 sequence is CATSTRQTDTQYF. Written as DNA, the CDR3 is TGTGCCACCAGCACCCGACAAACAGATACGCAGTATTTT.

The table lists this clonotype with a few counts. The rearrangement links TRBV6-1 to TRBJ2-1; 7 bases align to TRBD2. The CDR3 has 16 residues. CDR1 MNHNS and CDR2 SASEGT come from the germline V gene. Trimming removed 4 bases from V and 8 bases from J; junction bases left unmatched: 14. CDR3 bases: TGTGCCAGCAGTGCAGTGGGGACTACCCCCCCGGATGAGCAGTTCTTC. This translates into CASSAVGTTPPDEQFF.

This clonotype was observed a few times. DNA for the CDR3: TGTGCCAGCAGTGAATCCGGAGGGGCGCGGGGAGAGACCCAGTACTTC. Translated, it gives CASSESGGARGETQYF. V gene TRBV2 combines with J gene TRBJ2-5; weak D call: TRBD2 (6 bases). V was cut by 2 bases and J by 4 bases, with 17 bases left in between. Per the germline V gene, CDR1 is SNHLY and CDR2 is FYNNEI. This CDR3 is built from 16 residues.

This clonotype was recorded a few times. The genes are TRBV18 and TRBJ2-1, with D unresolved. This CDR3 region has 14 residues. Germline CDR1 reads KGHSH; CDR2 reads LQKENI. Trimming cost V 0 bases and J 0 bases, with 3 bases left between them. CDR3 DNA: TGTGCCAGCTCACCACCGAGCTCCTACAATGAGCAGTTCTTC. It translates to CASSPPSSYNEQFF.

This clonotype appeared a few times. The chain joins TRBV19 to TRBJ2-7, with 9 nucleotides matching TRBD1. CDR1 and CDR2 (germline): LNHDA, SQIVND (reference sequence). CDR3 size: 15 residues. After removal of 3 bases from V and 4 bases from J, the junction contained 7 bases not matched to a gene. The CDR3 DNA reads as TGTGCCAGTAGTATGGTGGACAGGGGAACGTACGAGCAGTACTTC. It specifies CASSMVDRGTYEQYF.

This clonotype has just one count. This chain links TRBV5-1 with TRBJ2-1, with 7 bases aligning to TRBD2. CDR3 length: 14 residues. CDR1 is SGHRS, CDR2 YFSETQ, per germline. After removal of 2 bases from V and 9 bases from J, the junction contained 8 bases not matched to a gene. The CDR3 sequence: CASSFVGGPFEQFF. In nucleotides, the CDR3 is TGCGCCAGCAGCTTTGTGGGAGGGCCGTTTGAGCAGTTCTTC.

The gene calls are TRBV27 and TRBJ2-7; TRBD2 aligns across 8 bases. This CDR3 comprises 14 residues. Germline V gives CDR1 MNHEY, CDR2 SMNVEV (reference sequence). V lost 8 bases and J lost 1; bases outside the gene matches: 7. The CDR3 reads CASYQAGVSYEQYF. CDR3 nucleotide sequence: TGTGCCAGCTACCAAGCGGGAGTGTCCTACGAGCAGTACTTC.

This clonotype was detected only a few times. The rearrangement joins TRBV20-1 to TRBJ2-2; D is undetermined. V lost 6 bases to trimming and J lost 6 bases, with 11 bases between them. The germline V gene encodes CDR1 DFQATT and CDR2 SNEGSKA (reference sequence). The CDR3 spans 12 residues. CDR3 amino acids: CSANRGAGELFF. The CDR3 bases are TGCAGTGCCAACAGAGGAGCCGGGGAGCTGTTTTTT.

This clonotype was detected ten times or more. The chain employs TRBV11-2 and TRBJ2-5; a weak D match, TRBD1 (6 bases). Trimming pared 5 bases from V and 1 base from J, leaving 17 bases between. The CDR3 sequence is 16 residues long. CDR1 is SGHAT and CDR2 is FQNNGV in the germline V gene. Here the CDR3 reads CASSPSQGPIQETQYF. CDR3 DNA sequence: TGTGCCAGCAGCCCATCCCAGGGGCCGATCCAAGAGACCCAGTACTTC.

Many counts were recorded for this clonotype. The gene calls are TRBV5-4 and TRBJ1-1, with TRBD1 matching 9 bases. The CDR3 covers 14 residues. Trimming cost V 5 bases and J 4 bases; bases outside gene matches: 6. Germline V lookup: CDR1 SGHNT, CDR2 YYREEE (reference sequence). The chain's CDR3 is CASSRTGAVTEAFF. As DNA, the CDR3 is TGTGCCAGCAGTCGGACAGGGGCGGTCACTGAAGCTTTCTTT.

This clonotype came up many times. The genes are TRBV18 and TRBJ1-4; D unresolved. This CDR3 is 14 amino acids long. Germline lookup yields CDR1 KGHSH and CDR2 LQKENI. V dropped 0 bases and J dropped 6 bases, with 8 bases sitting between them. The CDR3 loop reads CASSPPSGHEKLFF. CDR3 nucleotides: TGTGCCAGCTCACCACCTTCGGGCCATGAAAAACTGTTTTTT.

The table lists this clonotype with many counts. The chain couples TRBV6-2 or TRBV6-3 to TRBJ2-5; D perhaps matches TRBD2 (6 bases). Germline V lookup: CDR1 MNHEY, CDR2 SVGEGT. The CDR3 spans 14 residues. Trimming stripped 5 bases from V and 1 base from J, with 11 bases between. For the CDR3, the DNA is TGTGCCAGCAGTCAGAAGGGACTCCAAGAGACCCAGTACTTC. Protein product: CASSQKGLQETQYF.

The chain joins TRBV27 to TRBJ2-2; TRBD2 agrees at 7 bases. CDR1 is MNHEY and CDR2 is SMNVEV in the germline V gene (reference sequence). Trimming removed 6 bases from V and 1 base from J; junction bases left unmatched: 5. There are 15 residues in the CDR3. The CDR3: CASSPRGGNTGELFF. CDR3 DNA: TGTGCCAGCAGCCCTCGCGGGGGGAACACCGGGGAGCTGTTTTTT.

The chain carries TRBV7-2 and TRBJ2-5, with D possibly TRBD2 on 5 matching bases. Trimming shortened V by 5 bases and J by 3 bases, and 16 bases separated the two germline ends. This CDR3 is 15 amino acids long. Germline V gene sequence: CDR1 SGHTA, CDR2 FQGNSA. DNA for the CDR3: TGTGCCAGCAGCAACACCGGGATTTCTAAAGAGACCCAGTACTTC. It translates to CASSNTGISKETQYF.

This clonotype was counted only a few times. The gene calls are TRBV7-3 and TRBJ2-1; 9 bases map to TRBD2. CDR3 length: 18 amino acids. The germline CDR1 and CDR2 sequences are SGHTA and FQGTGA. V gave up 2 bases and J gave up 0 bases; unmatched junction bases: 8. The CDR3 is CASSLSSSGESSYNEQFF. CDR3 nucleotides: TGTGCCAGCAGCTTATCGTCTAGCGGGGAGAGCTCCTACAATGAGCAGTTCTTC.

This clonotype appeared a few times. The genes are TRBV4-2 and TRBJ1-1, with D uncertain. This CDR3 is built from 13 residues. V lost 5 bases to trimming and J lost 2 bases, with 9 bases between them. CDR1 LGHNA and CDR2 YNFKEQ come from the germline V gene. CDR3 residues: CASSGRYNTEAFF. CDR3 nucleotide sequence: TGTGCCAGCAGCGGACGGTACAACACTGAAGCTTTCTTT.

Only a few counts were recorded for this clonotype. The chain combines TRBV19 with TRBJ1-4; D remains ambiguous. The germline V gene has CDR1 LNHDA and CDR2 SQIVND (reference sequence). The CDR3 is 14 residues long. V was trimmed by 5 bases and J by 5 bases, leaving 12 bases between them. The CDR3: CASSPYGGNEKLFF. As DNA, the CDR3 is TGTGCCAGTAGTCCGTATGGAGGGAATGAAAAACTGTTTTTT.